Presented here are 29 T cell receptor beta chains from one specimen sequenced in a study of shared clonotypes between healthy human individuals (dated by TCRdb to 2020 to 2021). Library prep was done by the immunoSEQ multiplex PCR assay. In its TCRdb copy, this immuneACCESS table keeps in-frame sequences only and misses some clones. Where compared with another copy, unresolved V genes explain less than half of these, and the others have no known cause. This sample gives roughly 2.2 million clones in total; 85% to 95% of them show up just once. The ten largest clonotypes hold 0.39% of the sample. The sample consisted of naive CD4+ T cells from PBMCs. The cell subset or site label, as the study defines it: CD45RA+ positively selected. The source is a man between 18 and 35 years old in good health. Some clones in this sample may be carry-over from other donors' samples.

V and J are TRBV19 and TRBJ2-7; 9 bases are shared with TRBD1. Germline assignment: CDR1 LNHDA and CDR2 SQIVND (reference sequence). The J segment lost 3 bases and the V segment lost 4 bases, leaving 10 bases of the junction unmatched. The CDR3 loop spans 16 amino acids. DNA of the CDR3: TGTGCCAGTAGTACCTCGGGACAGGGATATTTCTACGAGCAGTACTTC. Residues: CASSTSGQGYFYEQYF.

In this sample, this clone turned up once. This rearrangement joins TRBV18 to TRBJ1-1; possibly TRBD1 for D (5 bases). Trimming took 1 base from V and 4 from J, leaving 7 bases between them. Germline loops: CDR1 KGHSH, CDR2 LQKENI. The CDR3 totals 13 residues. CDR3 DNA sequence: TGTGCCAGCTCACCACGCAGGGCCACTGAAGCTTTCTTT. Its protein product is CASSPRRATEAFF.

This clone was seen only once. The CDR3 nucleotides are TGTGCCAGCACCAACATGGGACTAGCGGGAGTTGAGCAGTACTTC. Protein product: CASTNMGLAGVEQYF. This chain joins TRBV7-2 and TRBJ2-7; 14 bases agree with TRBD2. After removal of 7 bases from V and 7 bases from J, the junction contained 9 bases not matched to a gene. The CDR3 extends over 15 amino acids. Per the germline V gene, CDR1 is SGHTA and CDR2 is FQGNSA. The full variable domain, completed using reference TRBV7-2 and TRBJ2-7, is GAGVSQSPSNKVTEKGKDVELRCDPISGHTALYWYRQSLGQGLEFLIYFQGNSAPDKSGLPSDRFSAERTGGSVSTLTIQRTQQEDSAVYLCASTNMGLAGVEQYFGPGTRLTVT.

The chain links TRBV27 to TRBJ2-1; D is unclear. CDR1 is MNHEY and CDR2 is SMNVEV in the germline V gene (reference sequence). V was trimmed by 5 bases and J by 0 bases, leaving 14 bases between them. The CDR3 runs 16 residues. The CDR3 sequence is CASSMARPYSYNEQFF. The DNA for the CDR3 is TGTGCCAGCAGTATGGCGAGACCCTACTCCTACAATGAGCAGTTCTTC.

The gene calls are TRBV4-1 and TRBJ2-5, with 7 bases fitting TRBD2. Gene TRBJ2-7 matches the end of the DNA better, so the J call may be wrong. Germline CDR1 and CDR2: MGHRA and YSYEKL. The CDR3 runs to 15 residues. This CDR3 reads CASSQDPGLPYEQYF. The CDR3 DNA sequence: TGCGCCAGCAGCCAAGACCCGGGACTACCGTACGAGCAGTACTTC.

The V and J genes are TRBV20-1 and TRBJ2-7, with a possible D match to TRBD1 (6 bases). CDR1 is DFQATT, CDR2 SNEGSKA, per germline (reference sequence). Trimming shortened V by 1 base and J by 7 bases, and 8 bases separated the two germline ends. The CDR3 totals 11 residues. CDR3 sequence: CSARAGVEQYF. CDR3 sequence (DNA): TGCAGTGCTAGAGCAGGGGTTGAGCAGTACTTC.

The genes are TRBV25-1 and TRBJ1-1; no reliable D call. The ends were cut back, 6 bases at V and 0 bases at J, with 5 bases in the middle. Germline CDR1 is MGHDK and CDR2 is SYGVNS. This CDR3 comprises 12 residues. For the CDR3, the DNA is TGTGCCAGCAGCAGGTTGAACACTGAAGCTTTCTTT. It is translated as CASSRLNTEAFF.

This clone occurred once. The gene calls are TRBV7-6 and TRBJ2-2; possibly TRBD1 or TRBD2 for D (5 bases each). This CDR3 has 16 residues. Trimming pared 3 bases from V and 2 bases from J, leaving 13 bases between. CDR1 and CDR2 from the germline V gene are SGHVS and FNYEAQ. This chain's CDR3 is CASSLSRDGNTGELFF. The DNA for the CDR3 is TGTGCCAGCAGCTTGTCCCGGGACGGTAACACCGGGGAGCTGTTTTTT.

The CDR3 spells CASSGPGQGVDEQFF. The CDR3 DNA is TGTGCCAGCAGCGGTCCGGGACAGGGGGTCGATGAGCAGTTCTTC. The chain carries TRBV28 and TRBJ2-1, with TRBD1 matching over 11 bases. Unmatched junction bases numbered 9, after V lost 6 bases and J lost 8 bases. Germline CDR1 is MDHEN and CDR2 is SYDVKM. This CDR3 region has 15 residues.

This clone was detected only once. The CDR3 spells CASSPSSYEQYF. The DNA of the CDR3 is TGTGCCAGCAGTCCAAGCTCCTACGAGCAGTACTTC. The chain combines TRBV11-3 with TRBJ2-7; D not certain. CDR3 length equals 12 residues. Germline V gene sequence: CDR1 SGHNT, CDR2 YENEEA. V lost 6 bases and J 0 bases, leaving 6 bases between the germline ends.

The CDR3 loop reads CASSYSRAMHLYEQYF. DNA for the CDR3: TGTGCCAGCAGTTACTCTCGGGCGATGCACCTCTACGAGCAGTACTTC. This chain joins TRBV6-6 and TRBJ2-7; no reliable D call. The V end lost 0 bases, the J end lost 3 bases, and 15 bases lay between the germline ends. CDR3 length: 16 residues. Germline V gene data show CDR1 as MNHNY and CDR2 as SVGAGI (reference sequence).

J is TRBJ2-3 and V is TRBV10-3; a possible D gene is TRBD2 (6 bases). The CDR3 sequence is 14 residues long. V lost 3 bases and J 5 bases, leaving 12 bases between the germline ends. Looked up from germline, CDR1 is ENHRY and CDR2 is SYGVKD. The CDR3: CAISERERGDTQYF. CDR3 nucleotides: TGTGCCATCAGTGAACGGGAGAGGGGAGATACGCAGTATTTT.

This chain connects TRBV7-6 to TRBJ2-3; 8 bases match TRBD1. Germline CDR1 and CDR2: SGHVS and FNYEAQ. The CDR3 has 16 residues. The ends lost 1 base at V and 0 bases at J; junction bases unmatched: 3. CDR3 bases: TGTGCCAGCAGCTTAGGGACAGGGCTTAGCACAGATACGCAGTATTTT. Protein: CASSLGTGLSTDTQYF.

Points on this clone: Additional DNA sequences in this sample encode the identical CDR3. The chain has TRBV6-5 and TRBJ2-3; D is undetermined. V dropped 2 bases and J dropped 0 bases, with 9 bases sitting between them. The CDR3 runs to 15 residues. Germline V gives CDR1 MNHEY, CDR2 SVGAGI. The CDR3 spells CASSYGGASTDTQYF. CDR3 coding DNA: TGTGCCAGCAGTTACGGCGGTGCTAGCACAGATACGCAGTATTTT.

A single count supports this clone. The chain carries TRBV18 and TRBJ2-1, with 14 bases identical to TRBD2. CDR1 and CDR2 (germline): KGHSH, LQKENI. This CDR3 spans 17 amino acids. Germline trimming cut 0 bases from V and 7 bases from J; bases unmatched to any gene: 5. CDR3 loop: CASSPPGGTSGSNEQFF. The CDR3, as DNA: TGTGCCAGCTCACCACCGGGGGGGACTAGCGGGAGTAATGAGCAGTTCTTC.

For this clone: Other DNA variants within this sample encode the same CDR3. The chain recombines TRBV5-1 with TRBJ2-5; D gene uncertain. V gave up 0 bases and J gave up 3 bases, with 6 bases separating them. The CDR3 has 13 residues. Germline CDR1 and CDR2: SGHRS and YFSETQ. CDR3 sequence: CASSLGGKETQYF. In DNA, the CDR3 is TGCGCCAGCAGCTTGGGAGGAAAAGAGACCCAGTACTTC.

The rearrangement links TRBV11-2 to TRBJ2-1; 11 bases fit TRBD1. Germline CDR1 reads SGHAT; CDR2 reads FQNNGV. Trimming removed 4 bases from V and 8 bases from J; junction bases left unmatched: 10. The CDR3 totals 16 residues. CDR3 protein: CASSWWTGGLVDEQFF. The DNA for the CDR3 is TGTGCCAGCAGCTGGTGGACAGGGGGCTTGGTGGATGAGCAGTTCTTC.

The chain has TRBV30 and TRBJ1-1, with 7 nucleotides matching TRBD1. Unmatched junction bases numbered 15, after V lost 3 bases and J lost 5 bases. This CDR3 spans 16 amino acids. Germline V gives CDR1 GTSNPN, CDR2 SVGIG (reference sequence). The CDR3 DNA follows: TGTGCCTGGAGCGATACCCTAGGGGGCGCAAGGACTGAAGCTTTCTTT. It specifies CAWSDTLGGARTEAFF.

This CDR3 is CASSPRGQGAGNQPQHF. The DNA for the CDR3 is TGTGCCAGCAGTCCGAGAGGACAGGGGGCGGGCAATCAGCCCCAGCATTTT. The J gene is TRBJ1-5, the V gene TRBV28; 11 nucleotides align to TRBD1. Germline-derived CDR1 and CDR2 are MDHEN and SYDVKM. The CDR3 extends over 17 amino acids. V lost 5 bases to trimming and J lost 2 bases; unmatched junction nucleotides: 8.

The CDR3 sequence: CASSPRGRVGFESGYTF. CDR3 bases: TGTGCCAGCAGTCCACGTGGGAGGGTAGGGTTCGAATCTGGCTACACCTTC. The V and J genes are TRBV7-9 and TRBJ1-2; D uncertain. The V gene's germline CDR1 is SEHNR and CDR2 FQNEAQ (reference sequence). The CDR3 extends over 17 amino acids. The ends were cut back, 6 bases at V and 7 bases at J, with 27 bases in the middle.

The V and J genes are TRBV6-5 and TRBJ2-7; D not certain. The germline V and J ends were trimmed by 7 bases and 2 bases, with 15 bases remaining between them. CDR1 and CDR2 (germline): MNHEY, SVGAGI. This CDR3 contains 14 residues. CDR3 sequence: CASIGVGPTYEQYF. DNA for the CDR3: TGTGCCAGCATTGGGGTCGGGCCGACCTACGAGCAGTACTTC.

V usage is TRBV6-5 and J usage is TRBJ1-3, with D hard to call. Trimming removed 5 bases from V and 2 bases from J, with 7 bases in between. Germline V gene sequence: CDR1 MNHEY, CDR2 SVGAGI. The length of the CDR3 is 13 residues. Here the CDR3 DNA reads TGTGCCAGCAGTGGGGAGCCTGGAAACACCATATATTTT. Its protein product is CASSGEPGNTIYF.

The rearrangement links TRBV6-1 to TRBJ1-2; possibly TRBD1 for D (5 bases). V was cut by 0 bases and J by 3 bases, with 14 bases left in between. Germline V gene lookup returns CDR1 MNHNS and CDR2 SASEGT. CDR3 size: 16 residues. The CDR3 reads CASSEAVQGPYYGYTF. Here the CDR3 DNA reads TGTGCCAGCAGTGAAGCGGTTCAGGGCCCATACTATGGCTACACCTTC.

The CDR3 DNA reads TGTGCCAGCAGTTTAGCAGGGTTGGGCAATCAGCCCCAGCATTTT. This gives the protein CASSLAGLGNQPQHF. This chain uses TRBV28 with TRBJ1-5, with D possibly matching TRBD1 (5 bases). Germline CDR1 is MDHEN and CDR2 is SYDVKM. V shed 2 bases and J shed 2 bases, with 10 bases lying between them. The CDR3 is 15 residues long.

V is TRBV6-6 and J is TRBJ1-1, with D possibly TRBD1 on 6 matching bases. Germline assignment: CDR1 MNHNY and CDR2 SVGAGI (reference sequence). Trimming cost V 0 bases and J 4 bases, with 15 bases left between them. CDR3 size: 16 residues. CDR3 DNA: TGTGCCAGCAGTTACTCGAAACAGGGAACGAGCACTGAAGCTTTCTTT. The encoded protein is CASSYSKQGTSTEAFF.

Worth noting for this clone: The sample contains more than one DNA sequence encoding this CDR3. This chain links TRBV5-1 with TRBJ2-5, with 8 bases matching TRBD1. J was trimmed by 5 bases and V by 2 bases; bases with no gene match: 5. Germline V gives CDR1 SGHRS, CDR2 YFSETQ. The length of the CDR3 is 14 residues. The CDR3 DNA reads as TGCGCCAGCAGCTTAGGACAGGGTGGCGAGACCCAGTACTTC. Translating it yields CASSLGQGGETQYF.

V and J are TRBV7-8 and TRBJ1-2, with 11 bases lining up with TRBD1. CDR3 size: 16 residues. The V and J ends lost 4 bases and 0 bases, in that order; junction bases with no gene match: 4. Germline CDR1 and CDR2: SGHVS and FQNEAQ. CDR3 region: CASSSDRGQANYGYTF. The CDR3 coding sequence is TGTGCCAGCAGCTCGGACAGGGGGCAAGCTAACTATGGCTACACCTTC.

The chain couples TRBV28 to TRBJ2-5; TRBD1 matches at 7 bases. Germline V CDR1 and CDR2: MDHEN, SYDVKM. Losses at the gene ends were 6 bases for V and 4 bases for J; bases not matched to a gene: 5. This CDR3 is 13 amino acids long. The DNA of the CDR3 is TGTGCCAGCAGACAGGGGTCGAGAGAGACCCAGTACTTC. As protein: CASRQGSRETQYF.

The rearrangement uses TRBV7-9 and TRBJ2-1, with a weak D call TRBD2 (6 bases). This CDR3 is 15 amino acids long. Germline CDR1 and CDR2: SEHNR and FQNEAQ (reference sequence). Trimming removed 2 bases from V and 10 bases from J, with 18 bases in between. The CDR3 DNA sequence: TGTGCCAGCAGCTTACCGGGACTTCCCTTGGGGGAGCAGTTCTTC. Its translation is CASSLPGLPLGEQFF.